These 10 T cell receptor beta chains were all obtained from the same sample, sequenced in a study of regulatory T cells in long-lasting Graves disease. Relying on iRepertoire HTBI primers and Arm-PCR of CDR3 regions, the team built TCR beta libraries. TCRdb re-called the multiplex PCR reads with MiXCR, one entry per CDR3 protein. The sample has fewer than 450,000 distinct CDR3 sequences, roughly 15% seen once. The sample's time point: newly diagnosed GD, antithyroid drugs for less than 3 months. Following extraction of RNA from PBMCs, that RNA was used to make the TCR library. These data are also associated with another study on T cells in Graves' hyperthyroidism and ophthalmopathy.

The specimen comprised peripheral blood mononuclear cells (PBMCs), sampled at new diagnosis, from a patient treated with antithyroid drugs. The receptors derive from a woman aged 40 to 55 with Graves disease.

This chain joins TRBV9 and TRBJ2-1, with TRBD1 identical over 7 bases. This CDR3 spans 14 amino acids. Germline V gives CDR1 SGDLS, CDR2 YYNGEE. V lost 4 bases, J lost 5 bases, and 6 bases stayed unmatched. CDR3 region: CASSPRGQNNEQFF. CDR3 bases: TGTGCCAGCAGCCCGAGGGGACAGAACAATGAGCAGTTCTTC.

Many counts were recorded for this clonotype. The chain combines TRBV6-5 with TRBJ1-6; 7 bases fit TRBD1. There are 16 residues in the CDR3. Germline V lookup: CDR1 MNHEY, CDR2 SVGAGI. J lost 3 bases, V lost 2 bases, and 4 bases had no gene match. The CDR3 loop is CASSYEGAVYNSPLHF. The DNA for the CDR3 is TGTGCCAGCAGTTACGAGGGGGCGGTCTATAATTCACCCCTCCACTTT.

The V and J genes are TRBV9 and TRBJ2-3; 9 nucleotides line up with TRBD2. This CDR3 has 16 amino acids. Germline lookup yields CDR1 SGDLS and CDR2 YYNGEE. V lost 5 bases, J lost 2 bases, and 9 bases stayed unmatched. The CDR3 region is CASSARLADFTDTQYF. CDR3 sequence (DNA): TGTGCCAGCAGTGCAAGACTAGCGGATTTCACAGATACGCAGTATTTT. The whole variable domain, filled in from reference TRBV9 and TRBJ2-3, reads DSGVTQTPKHLITATGQRVTLRCSPRSGDLSVYWYQQSLDQGLQFLIQYYNGEERAKGNILERFSAQQFPDLHSELNLSSLELGDSALYFCASSARLADFTDTQYFGPGTRLTVL.

This clonotype has ten or more counts. The V gene is TRBV5-1, the J gene TRBJ2-3; 9 bases map to TRBD2. The germline CDR1 and CDR2 sequences are SGHRS and YFSETQ. Trimming at V came to 5 bases and at J to 4 bases, leaving 5 bases not matched to a gene. The CDR3 is 14 amino acids. The DNA for the CDR3 is TGCGCCAGCAGGGATAGCGGGAGTGCAGATACGCAGTATTTT. It translates to CASRDSGSADTQYF.

This clonotype has at least ten counts. The rearrangement links TRBV20-1 to TRBJ1-2; TRBD1 matches 8 bases. The CDR3 has 15 residues. V was pared by 0 bases and J by 4 bases, with 7 bases of the junction left unmatched. Germline CDR1 DFQATT, CDR2 SNEGSKA (reference sequence). CDR3 protein: CSARDGQGAAYGYTF. For the CDR3, the DNA is TGCAGTGCTAGAGATGGGCAGGGGGCAGCCTATGGCTACACCTTC.

This clonotype showed up just a few times. The gene calls are TRBV13 and TRBJ1-2, with no clear D. CDR1 and CDR2 from the germline V gene are PRHDT and FYEKMQ (reference sequence). This CDR3 is 14 amino acids long. The V end lost 4 bases, the J end lost 0 bases, and 9 bases lay between the germline ends. CDR3: CASSSTTANYGYTF. The CDR3 DNA sequence: TGTGCCAGCAGCTCCACTACCGCTAACTATGGCTACACCTTC.

This chain links TRBV5-1 with TRBJ2-7; unclear D gene. The V end lost 1 base, the J end lost 7 bases, and 12 bases lay between the germline ends. This CDR3 contains 13 residues. Germline CDR1 reads SGHRS; CDR2 reads YFSETQ. The CDR3 coding sequence is TGCGCCAGCAGCTTGTCCCCCCTTAGGGAGCAGTACTTC. It encodes CASSLSPLREQYF.

A remark on this clonotype: An end of the junction differs from the germline gene, which may be a read error. This chain links TRBV2 with TRBJ2-3, with a possible D match to TRBD1 (5 bases). Germline assignment: CDR1 SNHLY and CDR2 FYNNEI. The CDR3 is 16 amino acids. In nucleotides, the CDR3 is TGTGCCCGCAGTGAAGCAGGGCAGGCCAAATGGGGTACGCAGTATTTT. It yields the protein CARSEAGQAKWGTQYF.

In its sample, this clonotype was seen many times. The chain carries TRBV2 and TRBJ2-1, with D perhaps matching TRBD1 (5 bases). V lost 3 bases and J lost 8, with 8 bases in between. Germline V gene data show CDR1 as SNHLY and CDR2 as FYNNEI. The CDR3 contains 12 residues. The CDR3 loop reads CASSDRVDEQFF. The DNA for the CDR3 is TGTGCCAGCAGTGACAGGGTCGATGAGCAGTTCTTC.

This clonotype was counted between two and nine times. The chain has TRBV10-3 and TRBJ2-3; TRBD1 matches at 11 bases. Germline CDR1 is ENHRY and CDR2 is SYGVKD. The CDR3 spans 17 residues. V dropped 0 bases and J dropped 4; count of bases not matched to a gene: 6. CDR3 bases: TGTGCCATCAGTGAGTCGATGGGGACAGGGGGGCCAGATACGCAGTATTTT. Protein: CAISESMGTGGPDTQYF.